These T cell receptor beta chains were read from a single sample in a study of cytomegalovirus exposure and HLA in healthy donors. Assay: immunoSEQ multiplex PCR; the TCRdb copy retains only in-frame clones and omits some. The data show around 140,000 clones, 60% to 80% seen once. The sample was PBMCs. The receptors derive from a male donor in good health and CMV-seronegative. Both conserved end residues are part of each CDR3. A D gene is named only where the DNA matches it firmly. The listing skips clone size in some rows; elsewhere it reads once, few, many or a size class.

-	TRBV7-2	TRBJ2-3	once	TGTGCCAGCAGCTTCCGGGGGAAAGATACGCAGTATTTT	CASSFRGKDTQYF
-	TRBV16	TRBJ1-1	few	TGTGCCAGCAGCCAATCGCAGATACCTGAAGCTTTCTTT	CASSQSQIPEAFF
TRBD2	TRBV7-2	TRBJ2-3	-	TGTGCCAGCAGGGTAGCGGGGGGGAATACGCAGTATTTT	CASRVAGGNTQYF
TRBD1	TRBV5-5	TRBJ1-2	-	TGTGCCAGCAGCTGGGACAGGGGGAGCTACACCTTC	CASSWDRGSYTF
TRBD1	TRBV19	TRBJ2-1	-	TGTGCCAGTAGTATAAGGGGGCCCTACAATGAGCAGTTCTTC	CASSIRGPYNEQFF
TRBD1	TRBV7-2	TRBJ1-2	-	TGTGCCAGCAGCCGAAGGATGAGGGGGCGGGGAGCTTATGGCTACACCTTC	CASSRRMRGRGAYGYTF
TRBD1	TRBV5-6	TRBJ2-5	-	TGTGCCAGCAGTCGACAGGGACAAGAGGCCCAGTACTTC	CASSRQGQEAQYF
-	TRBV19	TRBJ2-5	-	TGTGCCTCTAAGGGAAGGGGGTACCAAGAGACCCAGTACTTC	CASKGRGYQETQYF
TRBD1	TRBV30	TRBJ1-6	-	TGTGCCTGGAGTCCGGGACAGGCCGACCCCCTCCACTTT	CAWSPGQADPLHF
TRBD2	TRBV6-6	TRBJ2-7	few	TGTGCCAGCAGTTACTTGGGGGGGGGTGGGTACGAGCAGTACTTC	CASSYLGGGGYEQYF
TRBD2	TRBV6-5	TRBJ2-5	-	TGTGCCAGCATGGCTAGCGGGGGTGGGGAGACCCAGTACTTC	CASMASGGGETQYF
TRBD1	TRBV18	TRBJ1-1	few	TGTGCCAGCTCACCGTCACAGGGGATGGCTTTCTTT	CASSPSQGMAFF
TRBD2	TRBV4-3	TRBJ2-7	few	TGCGCCAGCAGCCAAGATGTGGTAGCGGGGGGTACCACCTACGAGCAGTACTTC	CASSQDVVAGGTTYEQYF